The 24 T cell receptor beta chains below were found in one sample sequenced in a study of T cell responses to AZD1222 COVID-19 vaccine. Data came from immunoSEQ multiplex PCR; TCRdb stores just in-frame clones and leaves some out. The sample lists more than 120,000 clones, 70% to 90% seen once, with approximately 5% in the top ten. The input for sequencing was peripheral blood, taken 28 days after the second AZD1222 dose. The source of these receptors is an adult who received the AZD1222 COVID-19 vaccine.

The chain joins TRBV4-2 to TRBJ1-3; D unresolved. Trimming removed 0 bases from V and 2 bases from J, with 11 bases in between. The CDR3 loop spans 16 amino acids. Germline CDR1 reads LGHNA; CDR2 reads YNFKEQ. CDR3 loop: CASSQDWSPTGNTIYF. In DNA form, the CDR3 reads TGTGCCAGCAGCCAAGATTGGTCCCCCACTGGAAACACCATATATTTT.

This chain links TRBV7-8 with TRBJ2-1; 8 bases map to TRBD2. V was pared by 4 bases and J by 0 bases, with 11 bases of the junction left unmatched. CDR1 is SGHVS and CDR2 is FQNEAQ in the germline V gene. This CDR3 has 18 residues. In DNA form, the CDR3 reads TGTGCCAGCAGCTCCGGGAGGGCCCGCGGTTCCTCCTACAATGAGCAGTTCTTC. This codes for CASSSGRARGSSYNEQFF.

This chain joins TRBV27 and TRBJ2-3, with D unresolved. The CDR3 is 17 amino acids. Germline CDR1 reads MNHEY; CDR2 reads SMNVEV (reference sequence). Trimming pared 0 bases from V and 2 bases from J, leaving 15 bases between. CDR3 protein: CASSLSPRMVNTDTQYF. The CDR3 nucleotides read TGTGCCAGCAGTTTATCTCCTCGGATGGTTAACACAGATACGCAGTATTTT.

J is TRBJ2-7 and V is TRBV9, with TRBD2 as a possible D gene (5 bases). The germline gives CDR1 SGDLS, CDR2 YYNGEE. This CDR3 contains 14 residues. Trimming took 4 bases from V and 1 from J, leaving 12 bases between them. The CDR3 loop reads CASSLAGGSYEQYF. The CDR3 nucleotides read TGTGCCAGCAGCTTGGCCGGAGGATCCTACGAGCAGTACTTC.

The gene calls are TRBV10-2 and TRBJ2-1; D may match TRBD1 or TRBD2 (5 bases each). The CDR3 spans 18 residues. The germline V gene has CDR1 WSHSY and CDR2 SAAADI. V lost 0 bases and J 0 bases, leaving 15 bases between the germline ends. CDR3 sequence (DNA): TGCGCCAGCAGTGAGTCTCTCGGGGCGGCCAGCTCCTACAATGAGCAGTTCTTC. This gives the protein CASSESLGAASSYNEQFF.

The rearrangement joins TRBV29-1 to TRBJ1-1; 7 bases map to TRBD1. The germline CDR1 and CDR2 sequences are SQVTM and ANQGSEA. The J segment lost 5 bases and the V segment lost 4 bases, leaving 7 bases of the junction unmatched. This CDR3 contains 13 residues. CDR3 protein: CSVGDSRETEAFF. The CDR3 coding sequence is TGCAGCGTTGGGGACAGTCGAGAGACTGAAGCTTTCTTT.

The J gene is TRBJ2-3, the V gene TRBV7-9, with 9 bases aligning to TRBD2. This CDR3 has 16 residues. The germline gives CDR1 SEHNR, CDR2 FQNEAQ (reference sequence). The junction had 13 bases not matched to a gene; V was cut back by 4 bases and J by 8 bases. CDR3 coding DNA: TGTGCCAGCAGCTGGGGTAGCGGGAGCCCGTCGAGTACGCAGTATTTT. The encoded protein is CASSWGSGSPSSTQYF. Full variable domain (missing parts from reference TRBV7-9 and TRBJ2-3): DTGVSQNPRHKITKRGQNVTFRCDPISEHNRLYWYRQTLGQGPEFLTYFQNEAQLEKSRLLSDRFSAERPKGSFSTLEIQRTEQGDSAMYLCASSWGSGSPSSTQYFGPGTRLTVL.

This sequence joins TRBV27 and TRBJ1-5; 7 nucleotides line up with TRBD1. V lost 6 bases and J lost 2; bases outside the gene matches: 4. CDR1 and CDR2 from the germline V gene are MNHEY and SMNVEV (reference sequence). This CDR3 spans 14 amino acids. CDR3 loop: CASRSTGRNQPQHF. The CDR3 DNA reads TGTGCCAGCAGATCGACAGGGCGCAATCAGCCCCAGCATTTT.

The chain uses TRBV20-1 and TRBJ2-1; D not certain. Trimming removed 5 bases at V and 10 bases at J, with 12 bases between. The CDR3 contains 11 residues. Germline CDR1 and CDR2: DFQATT and SNEGSKA (reference sequence). CDR3 region: CSALLEVEQFF. In DNA form, the CDR3 reads TGCAGTGCTCTTCTAGAAGTGGAGCAGTTCTTC.

V and J are TRBV6-5 and TRBJ1-2; 9 positions agree with TRBD1. The CDR3 covers 15 residues. V dropped 5 bases and J dropped 6; count of bases not matched to a gene: 10. Germline V gene data show CDR1 as MNHEY and CDR2 as SVGAGI. The CDR3 loop is CASSQKGGTGNGYTF. The DNA of the CDR3 is TGTGCCAGCAGTCAAAAGGGAGGGACAGGGAATGGCTACACCTTC.

This chain links TRBV6-5 with TRBJ2-3; 8 bases agree with TRBD1. CDR3 size: 15 residues. With 0 bases clipped from V and 5 bases from J, the junction kept 4 bases outside the gene matches. Germline V gene data show CDR1 as MNHEY and CDR2 as SVGAGI. CDR3 residues: CASSYSAGGIDTQYF. The CDR3 region has the DNA TGTGCCAGCAGTTACTCGGCAGGGGGCATAGATACGCAGTATTTT.

The V and J genes are TRBV6-5 and TRBJ1-2, with TRBD1 as a possible D gene (5 bases). V gave up 6 bases and J gave up 8 bases, with 16 bases separating them. CDR3 length: 13 amino acids. The germline V gene has CDR1 MNHEY and CDR2 SVGAGI. This CDR3 reads CASRPSGGEGYTF. The CDR3 DNA reads TGTGCCAGCAGGCCCTCAGGAGGGGAGGGCTACACCTTC.

The J gene is TRBJ2-3, the V gene TRBV5-4, with 13 bases lining up with TRBD2. This CDR3 contains 14 residues. V shed 4 bases, J shed 9 bases, and the junction held 5 bases outside the gene matches. Germline CDR1 SGHNT, CDR2 YYREEE (reference sequence). DNA for the CDR3: TGTGCCAGCAGCCCCGGACTAGCGGGAGACACGCAGTATTTT. Translated: CASSPGLAGDTQYF.

The CDR3 DNA is TGTGCCAGCAGCCCGGGGGCGGGAGACTATGGCTACACCTTC. Its translation: CASSPGAGDYGYTF. The J gene is TRBJ1-2, the V gene TRBV5-6; D possibly corresponds to TRBD1 (6 bases). V shed 4 bases and J shed 3 bases, with 13 bases lying between them. Per the germline V gene, CDR1 is SGHDT and CDR2 is YYEEEE. This CDR3 region has 14 residues. Full variable domain (rest looked up from reference TRBV5-6 and TRBJ1-2): DAGVTQSPTHLIKTRGQQVTLRCSPKSGHDTVSWYQQALGQGPQFIFQYYEEEERQRGNFPDRFSGHQFPNYSSELNVNALLLGDSALYLCASSPGAGDYGYTFGSGTRLTVV.

J is TRBJ2-1 and V is TRBV29-1; 13 positions agree with TRBD2. This CDR3 has 15 amino acids. Losses at the gene ends were 6 bases for V and 5 bases for J; bases not matched to a gene: 7. CDR1 SQVTM and CDR2 ANQGSEA come from the germline V gene. The CDR3 coding sequence is TGCAGCGTGTACCCGGGACTAGCGGGGCACAATGAGCAGTTCTTC. Translating gives CSVYPGLAGHNEQFF.

The V call is TRBV5-4, the J call TRBJ2-7; 7 bases line up with TRBD1. The CDR3 covers 14 residues. Germline CDR1 and CDR2: SGHNT and YYREEE (reference sequence). V dropped 0 bases and J dropped 1; count of bases not matched to a gene: 1. This CDR3 reads CASSLGQGSYEQYF. As DNA, the CDR3 is TGTGCCAGCAGCTTGGGACAGGGATCCTACGAGCAGTACTTC.

This clone was counted between two and nine times. This sequence joins TRBV27 and TRBJ2-2; TRBD2 matches 7 bases. Per the germline V gene, CDR1 is MNHEY and CDR2 is SMNVEV (reference sequence). The CDR3 contains 15 residues. V shed 1 base and J 5 bases; nucleotides not matched to a gene: 4. The CDR3 DNA reads TGTGCCAGCAGTTTATTTTGGGAGGGGACCGGGGAGCTGTTTTTT. Protein product: CASSLFWEGTGELFF.

The chain employs TRBV10-3 and TRBJ1-2; possibly TRBD1 for D (5 bases). With 4 bases removed from V and 1 base from J, the gap between germline ends came to 7 bases. CDR1 and CDR2 (germline): ENHRY, SYGVKD. This CDR3 comprises 13 residues. This CDR3 reads CAISAGVNYGYTF. For the CDR3, the DNA is TGTGCCATCAGTGCGGGGGTTAACTATGGCTACACCTTC.

The rearrangement uses TRBV3-1 (or the pseudogene TRBV3-2) and TRBJ2-2, with 10 bases fitting TRBD2. Trimming cost V 3 bases and J 7 bases; bases outside gene matches: 8. Germline V gives CDR1 LGHDT, CDR2 YNNKEL (reference sequence). The CDR3 contains 16 residues. As DNA, the CDR3 is TGTGCCAGCAGCCAGCTAGCGGGAGCGAGTATCGGGGAGCTGTTTTTT. Translating gives CASSQLAGASIGELFF.

The chain joins TRBV19 to TRBJ1-5; 9 nucleotides align to TRBD1. The V and J ends lost 5 bases and 6 bases, in that order; junction bases with no gene match: 8. The CDR3 is 15 residues long. Germline CDR1 reads LNHDA; CDR2 reads SQIVND (reference sequence). The CDR3 DNA reads TGTGCCAGTAGTTTTGGGGACAGGGTCTCTCAGCCCCAGCATTTT. Protein: CASSFGDRVSQPQHF.

This clone was seen once. The genes are TRBV24-1 and TRBJ2-3; D is undetermined. Germline V gives CDR1 KGHDR, CDR2 SFDVKD. The CDR3 runs 15 residues. V was trimmed by 1 base and J by 2 bases, leaving 9 bases between them. The CDR3, as DNA: TGTGCCACCAGTGATTTATTAGAAGACACAGATACGCAGTATTTT. Translating it yields CATSDLLEDTDTQYF.

This chain connects TRBV5-1 to TRBJ2-7; a weak D match, TRBD1 (6 bases). The CDR3 is made up of 16 amino acids. The V gene's germline CDR1 is SGHRS and CDR2 YFSETQ. Deletions cut 4 bases from V and 2 bases from J, with 19 bases between. The CDR3 nucleotides are TGCGCCAGCAGCCCCAGCGATGTGACAGGCGCCTACGAGCAGTACTTC. Protein product: CASSPSDVTGAYEQYF.

This chain connects TRBV5-4 to TRBJ2-7; D gene ambiguous. The CDR3 spans 12 residues. Trimming stripped 0 bases from V and 4 bases from J, with 5 bases between. Germline CDR1 SGHNT, CDR2 YYREEE (reference sequence). CDR3 residues: CASSLDRYEQYF. DNA for the CDR3: TGTGCCAGCAGCTTGGATCGGTACGAGCAGTACTTC.

The rearrangement links TRBV5-1 to TRBJ1-4; 8 bases match TRBD1. There are 16 residues in the CDR3. J was trimmed by 2 bases and V by 2 bases; bases with no gene match: 5. Germline loops: CDR1 SGHRS, CDR2 YFSETQ. In nucleotides, the CDR3 is TGCGCCAGCAGCTTTTACAGGGGGGGCACTAATGAAAAACTGTTTTTT. This encodes CASSFYRGGTNEKLFF.